This paragraph covers one T cell receptor (beta chain) sequence. This entry comes from a study of T cells in Graves' hyperthyroidism and ophthalmopathy. There are 15 residues in the CDR3. CDR1 KGHSH and CDR2 LQKENI come from the germline V gene. Trimming left V 4 bases short and J 0 bases short, with 9 bases between. TCR beta CDR3 sequences were amplified from RNA transcripts. HTBI primers drove first-round RT-PCR of the TCR CDR3. TCRdb used MiXCR to reprocess the multiplex PCR reads, holding one entry per CDR3 protein. This table has around 500,000 distinct CDR3 sequences, approximately 16% appearing once. Uncontrolled infection, other autoimmune disease, pregnancy or lactation barred patients from enrollment.

This chain joins TRBV18 and TRBJ1-4; no reliable D call. This TCR came from a woman in her 30s with Graves' ophthalmopathy. Sequencing input: blood. This CDR3 is CASSRSQATNEKLFF. CDR3 nucleotide sequence: TGTGCCAGCTCACGCTCGCAGGCAACTAATGAAAAACTGTTTTTT.